Listed here are 11 T cell receptor beta chains from one sample, sequenced in a study of blood T cell repertoires in COVID-19. Profiling relied on immunoSEQ multiplex PCR, and the TCRdb table lists in-frame clones only, not all of them. The sample consists of some 150,000 clones, roughly 84% of them appearing once. Sequenced material: peripheral blood. Receptors were obtained from a man between 65 and 85 years old with acute or convalescent COVID-19.

V gene TRBV7-2 combines with J gene TRBJ2-5, with 12 bases that match TRBD2. This CDR3 contains 15 residues. V was clipped by 5 bases and J by 5 bases; unmatched bases: 6. Germline assignment: CDR1 SGHTA and CDR2 FQGNSA. The CDR3 reads CASSRTSGVGETQYF. The CDR3 DNA is TGTGCCAGCAGCCGGACTAGCGGGGTCGGGGAGACCCAGTACTTC.

The gene calls are TRBV28 and TRBJ2-7, with 9 bases identical to TRBD2. This CDR3 is built from 15 residues. Germline assignment: CDR1 MDHEN and CDR2 SYDVKM. J lost 2 bases, V lost 7 bases, and 9 bases had no gene match. The CDR3: CASTETSGNPYEQYF. The DNA for the CDR3 is TGTGCCAGCACCGAGACTAGCGGCAATCCCTACGAGCAGTACTTC.

This clone was counted only a few times. V usage is TRBV19 and J usage is TRBJ1-1, with 8 bases that match TRBD1. Germline values: CDR1 LNHDA, CDR2 SQIVND (reference sequence). V was clipped by 7 bases and J by 0 bases; unmatched bases: 13. This CDR3 is 17 amino acids long. The CDR3 DNA reads as TGTGCCAGTACTAACGGGGGGACAGGAGGGATGAACACTGAAGCTTTCTTT. Its protein product is CASTNGGTGGMNTEAFF.

This clone is a singleton in its sample. The V and J genes are TRBV7-3 and TRBJ1-5; 10 positions match TRBD1. Trimming removed 5 bases from V and 4 bases from J; junction bases left unmatched: 8. The CDR3 is 16 amino acids. Germline V lookup: CDR1 SGHTA, CDR2 FQGTGA. The CDR3 bases are TGTGCCAGCAGCCCGGGACAGGGGCCGGATAATCAGCCCCAGCATTTT. Protein product: CASSPGQGPDNQPQHF.

This chain joins TRBV7-9 and TRBJ1-3; D unresolved. Between the trimmed V and J ends, which lost 5 bases and 8 bases, there was a span of 13 bases. The germline gives CDR1 SEHNR, CDR2 FQNEAQ (reference sequence). There are 13 residues in the CDR3. This CDR3 is CASSAGSWDTIYF. In DNA, the CDR3 is TGTGCCAGCAGCGCGGGGTCGTGGGACACCATATATTTT.

The chain recombines TRBV7-3 with TRBJ2-2; D uncertain. V shed 2 bases and J shed 6 bases, with 10 bases lying between them. CDR3 length equals 14 residues. Germline V CDR1 and CDR2: SGHTA, FQGTGA. The CDR3 spells CASSLGSTPGELFF. CDR3 DNA: TGTGCCAGCAGCTTAGGCTCCACACCCGGGGAGCTGTTTTTT.

The chain employs TRBV7-9 and TRBJ2-1; 10 positions agree with TRBD2. The CDR3 is 15 residues long. Trimming took 1 base from V and 9 from J; bases not matched to a gene: 6. In germline, CDR1 is SEHNR, CDR2 FQNEAQ (reference sequence). DNA for the CDR3: TGTGCCAGCAGCTTAGTGCTAGCGGGAGTCCGTGAGCAGTTCTTC. As protein: CASSLVLAGVREQFF.

J is TRBJ2-3 and V is TRBV6-5; perhaps TRBD1 as D (6 bases). The V end lost 6 bases, the J end lost 4 bases, and 11 bases lay between the germline ends. The germline CDR1 and CDR2 sequences are MNHEY and SVGAGI. The length of the CDR3 is 13 residues. The CDR3 reads CASRNRVADTQYF. In DNA form, the CDR3 reads TGTGCCAGCAGGAACAGGGTGGCAGATACGCAGTATTTT.

The gene calls are TRBV29-1 and TRBJ1-2; a possible D gene is TRBD1 (5 bases). Trimming left V 2 bases short and J 3 bases short, with 10 bases between. Per the germline V gene, CDR1 is SQVTM and CDR2 is ANQGSEA. CDR3 size: 13 residues. CDR3 amino acids: CSVETGGYYGYTF. CDR3 sequence (DNA): TGCAGCGTTGAAACGGGGGGGTACTATGGCTACACCTTC.

A few counts support this clone. The rearrangement joins TRBV2 to TRBJ1-6; D is undetermined. V was pared by 6 bases and J by 7 bases, with 10 bases between. Germline assignment: CDR1 SNHLY and CDR2 FYNNEI. The CDR3 spans 13 residues. CDR3 in amino acids: CASSEVANSPLHF. CDR3 DNA: TGTGCCAGCAGCGAGGTTGCCAATTCACCCCTCCACTTT.

The chain is built from TRBV2 and TRBJ2-2; 10 positions match TRBD1. This CDR3 comprises 14 residues. Per germline, CDR1 SNHLY and CDR2 FYNNEI. The trim removed 7 bases at V and 2 bases at J, leaving 1 base unmatched. The DNA of the CDR3 is TGTGCCAGCATGACAGGGGGCAACACCGGGGAGCTGTTTTTT. It is translated as CASMTGGNTGELFF.